These T cell receptor beta chains were read from a single sample in a study of STAT5B mutations in CD4+ large granular lymphocyte leukemia. TCRdb's table, derived via immunoSEQ multiplex PCR, lists solely in-frame clones and lacks some. Of approximately 31,000 clones in the sample, roughly 74% were seen once. Source material: CD4+ T cells from blood buffy coats. Every receptor here comes from a human donor in good health. Each CDR3 is given with its conserved first and last residue. A D gene is named only where the DNA matches it firmly. Not all rows give a size; the values are once, few, many and, for expanded clones, a class.

size	J	length	D	V	CDR3	DNA
few	TRBJ1-1	14	.	TRBV7-3	CASSTNRVTTEAFF	TGTGCCAGCAGCACAAACAGGGTAACCACTGAAGCTTTCTTT
once	TRBJ2-5	14	.	TRBV6-1	CASLPSNRQETQYF	TGTGCCAGCTTACCTTCGAACAGACAAGAGACCCAGTACTTC
.	TRBJ1-4	16	.	TRBV2	CASSVRPIRGSEKLFF	TGTGCCAGCAGTGTGCGACCTATTAGGGGAAGTGAAAAACTGTTTTTT
.	TRBJ2-6	16	.	TRBV27	CASSIYSVSGANVLTF	TGTGCCAGCAGTATCTACAGCGTCTCTGGGGCCAACGTCCTGACTTTC
.	TRBJ2-2	16	TRBD1	TRBV6-4	CASSVSGTGDTGELFF	TGTGCCAGCAGTGTCTCCGGGACAGGGGACACCGGGGAGCTGTTTTTT
once	TRBJ2-2	13	.	TRBV5-1	CASRTANTGELFF	TGCGCCAGCAGGACGGCGAACACCGGGGAGCTGTTTTTT
few	TRBJ1-3	16	.	TRBV7-3	CASSPGTQSSGNTIYF	TGTGCCAGCAGTCCCGGGACACAGAGCTCTGGAAACACCATATATTTT
.	TRBJ2-1	18	TRBD2	TRBV5-1	CASSPRTSGRGAYNEQFF	TGCGCCAGCAGCCCCAGGACTAGCGGGAGGGGCGCCTACAATGAGCAGTTCTTC
few	TRBJ2-4	15	.	TRBV19	CASSETLSKRNIQYF	TGTGCCAGTTCCGAGACTCTTTCTAAGAGGAACATTCAGTACTTC
.	TRBJ2-1	14	.	TRBV19	CASKKLDHSNEQFF	TGTGCCAGTAAGAAACTAGACCATAGCAATGAGCAGTTCTTC
.	TRBJ1-5	16	.	TRBV19	CASSILSATSNQPQHF	TGTGCCAGTAGTATTTTGTCGGCTACGAGCAATCAGCCCCAGCATTTT
few	TRBJ1-1	13	.	TRBV19	CASSIDRDTEAFF	TGTGCCAGTAGTATAGATCGCGACACTGAAGCTTTCTTT
once	TRBJ2-1	14	.	TRBV29-1	CSVGGRIYYNEQFF	TGCAGCGTTGGGGGCAGGATCTACTACAATGAGCAGTTCTTC